This T cell receptor (beta chain) was captured by sequencing in a study of cytomegalovirus exposure and HLA in healthy donors. The study, taken as a whole, reports: According to reports, the classifier identified cytomegalovirus status with high specificity and sensitivity. Accurate predictions that matched the HLA-A and HLA-B alleles of most subjects were reportedly made from TCR beta sequences. CMV antigen specificity was confirmed in vitro for three CMV-associated chains. Relative to equally common others, HLA-associated TCR beta chains showed greater clonal expansion in a later analysis.

Points on this clone: As yet, its antigen is unknown.

PCR involved 60 Vbeta and 13 Jbeta primers. Sequencing was performed with immunoSEQ multiplex PCR; in TCRdb, only in-frame clones are kept and a portion is missing. The data hold some 100,000 clones, with approximately 56% observed a single time. CDR1 is SGHVS, CDR2 FNYEAQ, per germline. This CDR3 region has 15 residues. V shed 5 bases and J 4 bases; nucleotides not matched to a gene: 6. This clonotype was obtained from a woman in her 30s in good health and CMV-seropositive. The J gene is TRBJ2-1, the V gene TRBV7-6, with 9 nucleotides matching TRBD1. The sample taken for sequencing was PBMCs. CDR3: CASSPGTGLYNEQFF. The CDR3 coding sequence is TGTGCCAGCAGCCCCGGGACAGGGTTGTACAATGAGCAGTTCTTC.